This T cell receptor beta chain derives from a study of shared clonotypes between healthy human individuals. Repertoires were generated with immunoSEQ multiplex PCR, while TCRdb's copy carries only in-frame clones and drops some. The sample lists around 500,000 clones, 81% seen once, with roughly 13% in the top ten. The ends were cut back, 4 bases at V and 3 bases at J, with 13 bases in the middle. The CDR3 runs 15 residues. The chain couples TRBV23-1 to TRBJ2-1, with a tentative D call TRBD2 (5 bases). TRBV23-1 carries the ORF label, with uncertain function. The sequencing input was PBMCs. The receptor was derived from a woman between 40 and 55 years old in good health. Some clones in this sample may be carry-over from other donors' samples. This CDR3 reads CASSRSRRNYNEQFF. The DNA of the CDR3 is TGCGCCAGCAGTCGGTCCCGGAGGAACTACAATGAGCAGTTCTTC.